The 21 T cell receptor beta chains below come from one sample, sequenced in a study of blood T cell repertoires in COVID-19 (dated by TCRdb to between 2020 and 2021). Receptors were amplified or captured by the immunoSEQ multiplex PCR assay. TCRdb stores this immuneACCESS table with in-frame sequences only. Part of the clones is absent; in the studies checked, under half of the shortfall reflects unresolved V genes, and no reason is known for the rest. The sample table lists a few hundred thousand clones, over 85% of them with a count of one. Approximately 4.1% of the sample goes to the ten largest clones. Sequenced material: peripheral blood. The receptor set was obtained from an older woman with COVID-19, enrolled during active disease.

This clone was counted a few times. V is TRBV15 and J is TRBJ1-5, with D possibly matching TRBD1 (5 bases). Trimming left V 3 bases short and J 9 bases short, with 18 bases between. The germline V gene encodes CDR1 LNHNV and CDR2 YYDKDF (reference sequence). The CDR3 contains 15 residues. CDR3 residues: CATSSGWTNPGPQHF. Written as DNA, the CDR3 is TGTGCCACCAGCAGTGGTTGGACAAACCCAGGGCCCCAGCATTTT. Full variable domain (rest looked up from reference TRBV15 and TRBJ1-5): DAMVIQNPRYQVTQFGKPVTLSCSQTLNHNVMYWYQQKSSQAPKLLFHYYDKDFNNEADTPDNFQSRRPNTSFCFLDIRSPGLGDTAMYLCATSSGWTNPGPQHFGDGTRLSIL.

The chain employs TRBV18 and TRBJ1-1; possible D gene TRBD1, 5 bases. Trimming took 0 bases from V and 1 from J, leaving 9 bases between them. CDR1 and CDR2 (germline): KGHSH, LQKENI. This CDR3 contains 15 residues. Here the CDR3 reads CASSPPPTANTEAFF. The CDR3 DNA is TGTGCCAGCTCACCACCGCCGACAGCGAACACTGAAGCTTTCTTT.

CDR3 region: CASSLYRGLVSENIQYF. DNA of the CDR3: TGCGCCAGCAGCTTGTATAGGGGGCTCGTCTCAGAAAACATTCAGTACTTC. The chain links TRBV5-1 to TRBJ2-4; 7 nucleotides agree with TRBD1. The CDR3 sequence is 17 residues long. V was clipped by 1 base and J by 5 bases; unmatched bases: 12. CDR1 and CDR2 (germline): SGHRS, YFSETQ.

The genes are TRBV19 and TRBJ1-1; a possible D gene is TRBD1 (5 bases). Germline loops: CDR1 LNHDA, CDR2 SQIVND (reference sequence). V was shortened by 7 bases and J by 0 bases, with 15 bases between the two germline ends. The length of the CDR3 is 15 residues. The DNA of the CDR3 is TGTGCCAGTATTTTCAGGGAGGGTTTGAACACTGAAGCTTTCTTT. It specifies CASIFREGLNTEAFF.

The gene calls are TRBV14 and TRBJ1-3; weak D call: TRBD1 (5 bases). The CDR3 is 18 residues long. Trimming removed 6 bases at V and 0 bases at J, with 21 bases between. CDR1 is SGHDN and CDR2 is FVKESK in the germline V gene. This chain's CDR3 is CASSPPRTGVPSGNTIYF. DNA of the CDR3: TGTGCCAGCAGTCCACCCCGGACGGGGGTTCCCTCTGGAAACACCATATATTTT.

This clone was recorded a few times. This chain connects TRBV3-1 (or the pseudogene TRBV3-2) to TRBJ2-5; a weak D match, TRBD2 (6 bases). Trimming took off 1 base at V and 5 bases at J, with 11 bases between the two ends. Germline loops: CDR1 LGHDT, CDR2 YNNKEL (reference sequence). The CDR3 extends over 14 amino acids. The CDR3 DNA sequence: TGTGCCAGCAGCCAAGGAGGAGGGGTGGAGACCCAGTACTTC. It is translated as CASSQGGGVETQYF.

V gene TRBV6-5 combines with J gene TRBJ1-3, with D unclear. The CDR3 has 14 residues. Germline CDR1 MNHEY, CDR2 SVGAGI. V shed 6 bases and J shed 0 bases, with 9 bases lying between them. This chain's CDR3 is CASSAGSSGNTIYF. The CDR3 DNA reads as TGTGCCAGCAGCGCAGGTTCCTCTGGAAACACCATATATTTT.

The table lists this clone with a count of one. The chain joins TRBV3-1 (or the pseudogene TRBV3-2) to TRBJ1-5; no clear D. The CDR3 is 13 amino acids. Germline loops: CDR1 LGHDT, CDR2 YNNKEL (reference sequence). V shed 4 bases and J shed 5 bases, with 9 bases lying between them. CDR3 residues: CASSRSSYQPQHF. Here the CDR3 DNA reads TGTGCCAGCAGCCGGAGCTCTTATCAGCCCCAGCATTTT.

The chain links TRBV12-5 to TRBJ1-1; no clear D. Germline V gene sequence: CDR1 LGHNT, CDR2 FRNRAP. The ends were cut back, 6 bases at V and 1 base at J, with 6 bases in the middle. The CDR3 runs to 12 residues. This CDR3 is CASGPSNTEAFF. DNA of the CDR3: TGTGCTAGTGGCCCGTCGAACACTGAAGCTTTCTTT. The variable domain in full, completed from reference TRBV12-5 and TRBJ1-1, reads DARVTQTPRHKVTEMGQEVTMRCQPILGHNTVFWYRQTMMQGLELLAYFRNRAPLDDSGMPKDRFSAEMPDATLATLKIQPSEPRDSAVYFCASGPSNTEAFFGQGTRLTVV.

This clone showed up just a few times. V is TRBV10-3 and J is TRBJ1-3; TRBD1 is a possible D gene (6 bases). V lost 7 bases and J 2 bases, leaving 12 bases between the germline ends. Germline CDR1 reads ENHRY; CDR2 reads SYGVKD. The CDR3 runs to 14 residues. The CDR3 sequence is CAIMGTGTGNTIYF. The DNA of the CDR3 is TGTGCCATCATGGGAACAGGGACTGGAAACACCATATATTTT.

This chain joins TRBV29-1 and TRBJ1-1; D uncertain. Germline V gene lookup returns CDR1 SQVTM and CDR2 ANQGSEA. This CDR3 is built from 11 residues. Trimming stripped 5 bases from V and 3 bases from J, with 7 bases between. Here the CDR3 DNA reads TGCAGCGTTACGGAGTACACTGAAGCTTTCTTT. It yields the protein CSVTEYTEAFF.

This chain uses TRBV16 with TRBJ1-1; the D is unclear. The V gene lost 4 bases and the J gene lost 8 bases, with 17 bases spanning the gap. The CDR3 extends over 14 amino acids. The germline gives CDR1 KGHSY, CDR2 FQNENV. The DNA for the CDR3 is TGTGCCAGCAGCCTAGCGGAGACCTCAAGAGAAGCTTTCTTT. Translating gives CASSLAETSREAFF.

V gene TRBV28 combines with J gene TRBJ1-2; 8 bases match TRBD1. The CDR3 runs to 14 residues. From germline, CDR1 is MDHEN and CDR2 SYDVKM. Germline trimming cut 2 bases from V and 4 bases from J; bases unmatched to any gene: 3. CDR3 nucleotide sequence: TGTGCCAGCAGTTTAAGGGACAGGAGCTATGGCTACACCTTC. Its protein is CASSLRDRSYGYTF.

V gene TRBV19 combines with J gene TRBJ1-2; TRBD1 agrees at 11 bases. Germline-derived CDR1 and CDR2 are LNHDA and SQIVND (reference sequence). This CDR3 contains 13 residues. J lost 4 bases, V lost 9 bases, and 4 bases had no gene match. CDR3 loop: CASGTGGTYGYTF. In DNA form, the CDR3 reads TGTGCCAGCGGGACAGGGGGTACCTATGGCTACACCTTC.

J is TRBJ2-3 and V is TRBV6-5, with TRBD1 matching 10 bases. The V segment lost 8 bases and the J segment 0 bases; nucleotides outside the gene matches: 5. This CDR3 has 15 residues. Germline loops: CDR1 MNHEY, CDR2 SVGAGI. As DNA, the CDR3 is TGTGCCAGCCGGGACAGGGGCTTTAGCACAGATACGCAGTATTTT. Translated: CASRDRGFSTDTQYF.

This clone was seen a single time. Other DNA sequences in this specimen translate into the identical CDR3. This chain links TRBV24-1 with TRBJ1-2, with D maybe TRBD1 (6 bases). In germline, CDR1 is KGHDR, CDR2 SFDVKD. The length of the CDR3 is 12 residues. V was clipped by 4 bases and J by 7 bases, with 9 bases between them. The CDR3 nucleotides are TGTGCCACCAGTGACCGCAGGGGTGGCTACACCTTC. The encoded protein is CATSDRRGGYTF.

This sequence joins TRBV30 and TRBJ1-6, with D perhaps TRBD1 (5 bases). The germline CDR1 and CDR2 sequences are GTSNPN and SVGIG (reference sequence). V gave up 0 bases and J gave up 6 bases, with 9 bases separating them. The CDR3 runs to 14 residues. This CDR3 reads CAWSVQGSNSPLHF. CDR3 nucleotides: TGTGCCTGGAGTGTCCAGGGTAGTAATTCACCCCTCCACTTT.

V usage is TRBV7-2 and J usage is TRBJ2-3; 10 bases line up with TRBD2. This CDR3 spans 17 amino acids. CDR1 is SGHTA, CDR2 FQGNSA, per germline. J lost 0 bases, V lost 6 bases, and 9 bases had no gene match. For the CDR3, the DNA is TGTGCCAGCAGACAAGCGGGGGGGTTTTATAGCACAGATACGCAGTATTTT. It is translated as CASRQAGGFYSTDTQYF.

The rearrangement joins TRBV7-9 to TRBJ2-6; TRBD2 matches at 9 bases. The CDR3 totals 18 residues. With V trimmed by 5 bases and J by 0 bases, 8 bases remained unmatched. Germline values: CDR1 SEHNR, CDR2 FQNEAQ (reference sequence). The CDR3 region has the DNA TGTGCCAGCAGCACCCCTAGCGGGGTGTTCTCTGGGGCCAACGTCCTGACTTTC. The encoded protein is CASSTPSGVFSGANVLTF. Full variable domain (outside the CDR3, taken from reference TRBV7-9 and TRBJ2-6): DTGVSQNPRHKITKRGQNVTFRCDPISEHNRLYWYRQTLGQGPEFLTYFQNEAQLEKSRLLSDRFSAERPKGSFSTLEIQRTEQGDSAMYLCASSTPSGVFSGANVLTFGAGSRLTVL.

The V and J genes are TRBV25-1 and TRBJ2-2; the match to TRBD1 covers 7 bases. V was clipped by 6 bases and J by 7 bases; unmatched bases: 2. The CDR3 has 12 residues. Per germline, CDR1 MGHDK and CDR2 SYGVNS. CDR3 in amino acids: CASRGGIGELFF. The CDR3 DNA reads TGTGCCAGCAGAGGGGGCATCGGGGAGCTGTTTTTT.

This chain connects TRBV6-6 to TRBJ2-3; 9 bases align to TRBD2. The CDR3 spans 15 residues. V shed 5 bases, J shed 6 bases, and the junction held 9 bases outside the gene matches. Germline assignment: CDR1 MNHNY and CDR2 SVGAGI (reference sequence). The CDR3 sequence is CASSRLGLAGDTQYF. The CDR3 DNA reads TGTGCCAGCAGTCGCCTCGGGCTAGCGGGGGATACGCAGTATTTT.